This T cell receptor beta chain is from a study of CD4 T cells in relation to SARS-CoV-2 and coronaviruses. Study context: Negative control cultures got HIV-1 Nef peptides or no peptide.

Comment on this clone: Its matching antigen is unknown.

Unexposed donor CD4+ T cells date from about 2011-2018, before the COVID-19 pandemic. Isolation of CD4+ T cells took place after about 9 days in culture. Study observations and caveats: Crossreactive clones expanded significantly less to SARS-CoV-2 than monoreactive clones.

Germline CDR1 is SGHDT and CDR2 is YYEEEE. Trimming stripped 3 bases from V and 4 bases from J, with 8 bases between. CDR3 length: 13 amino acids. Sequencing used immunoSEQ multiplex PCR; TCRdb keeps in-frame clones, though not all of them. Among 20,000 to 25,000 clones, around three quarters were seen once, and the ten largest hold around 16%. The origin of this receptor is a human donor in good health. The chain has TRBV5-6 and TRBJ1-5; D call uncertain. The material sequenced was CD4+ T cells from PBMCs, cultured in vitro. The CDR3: CASSSDGNQPQHF. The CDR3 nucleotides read TGTGCCAGCAGCTCGGATGGAAATCAGCCCCAGCATTTT.